The rows below give T cell receptor beta chains drawn from one sample of a study of type 1 regulatory T cells. TCRdb analysed the reads with MiXCR anew, one entry per CDR3 protein. The sample includes around 19,000 distinct CDR3 sequences, 9.5% to 13% of them seen just once. Sequencing was performed on CD4+ T cells, either the whole sample or a sorted fraction (not recorded which). The receptors were sampled from a human donor in good health. CDR3s include the opening cysteine and the closing phenylalanine or tryptophan. The D gene is left open where the match is weak. Size tells how often a clone was seen (once, few, many) or the class of an expanded clone, and some rows leave it out.

V gene: TRBV5-8
J gene: TRBJ2-3
clone size: few
D gene: -
CDR3 protein: CASSPQTDTQYF
CDR3 DNA: TGTGCCAGCAGCCCCCAAACAGATACGCAGTATTTT

V gene: TRBV5-1
J gene: TRBJ1-1
clone size: -
D gene: -
CDR3 protein: CASSLGAFSGEAFF
CDR3 DNA: TGCGCCAGCAGCTTGGGGGCCTTCTCGGGTGAAGCTTTCTTT

V gene: TRBV28
J gene: TRBJ2-2
clone size: medium-sized
D gene: TRBD1
CDR3 protein: CASSQLPTGAGELFF
CDR3 DNA: TGTGCCAGCAGTCAGCTTCCGACAGGGGCCGGGGAGCTGTTTTTT

V gene: TRBV5-1
J gene: TRBJ2-3
clone size: many
D gene: -
CDR3 protein: CASSFRGTGTDTQYF
CDR3 DNA: TGCGCCAGCAGCTTCAGGGGAACGGGCACAGATACGCAGTATTTT

V gene: TRBV5-1
J gene: TRBJ2-1
clone size: many
D gene: -
CDR3 protein: CASSPQWGGSYNEQFF
CDR3 DNA: TGCGCCAGCAGCCCCCAGTGGGGGGGCTCTTACAATGAGCAGTTCTTC

V gene: TRBV5-4
J gene: TRBJ2-7
clone size: few
D gene: -
CDR3 protein: CASSSGTEFYEQYF
CDR3 DNA: TGTGCCAGCAGTAGTGGAACCGAGTTCTACGAGCAGTACTTC

V gene: TRBV6-2/TRBV6-3
J gene: TRBJ1-1
clone size: few
D gene: -
CDR3 protein: CASRGRIPGNTEAFF
CDR3 DNA: TGTGCCAGCAGAGGACGGATTCCTGGGAACACTGAAGCTTTCTTT

V gene: TRBV28
J gene: TRBJ2-7
clone size: many
D gene: -
CDR3 protein: CASSSPAGRASYEQYF
CDR3 DNA: TGTGCCAGCAGTTCCCCCGCAGGCAGGGCATCCTACGAGCAGTACTTC

V gene: TRBV29-1
J gene: TRBJ2-5
clone size: medium-sized
D gene: TRBD2
CDR3 protein: CSMTSGSQETQYF
CDR3 DNA: TGCAGTATGACTAGCGGGAGCCAAGAGACCCAGTACTTC

V gene: TRBV18
J gene: TRBJ2-7
clone size: many
D gene: TRBD1
CDR3 protein: CASSPQGTGTGHEQYF
CDR3 DNA: TGTGCCAGCTCACCGCAGGGTACCGGGACAGGGCACGAGCAGTACTTC

V gene: TRBV7-2
J gene: TRBJ2-1
clone size: -
D gene: TRBD2
CDR3 protein: CASTPGGSNEQFF
CDR3 DNA: TGTGCCAGCACCCCGGGGGGGAGTAATGAGCAGTTCTTC

V gene: TRBV7-8
J gene: TRBJ2-7
clone size: many
D gene: -
CDR3 protein: CASSPPPAVREQYF
CDR3 DNA: TGTGCCAGCAGCCCACCCCCGGCGGTCCGCGAGCAGTACTTC

V gene: TRBV12-3/TRBV12-4
J gene: TRBJ2-5
clone size: few
D gene: -
CDR3 protein: CASSPGRIPRETQYF
CDR3 DNA: TGTGCCAGCAGCCCTGGACGGATCCCTCGAGAGACCCAGTACTTC

V gene: TRBV5-4
J gene: TRBJ2-2
clone size: -
D gene: TRBD1
CDR3 protein: CASSLARTGTNTGELFF
CDR3 DNA: TGTGCCAGCAGCCTAGCTCGGACAGGGACGAACACCGGGGAGCTGTTTTTT

V gene: TRBV5-1
J gene: TRBJ2-4
clone size: many
D gene: -
CDR3 protein: CASSADTGSRQYF
CDR3 DNA: TGCGCCAGCAGCGCGGATACTGGCTCTCGTCAGTACTTC

V gene: TRBV7-9
J gene: TRBJ2-2
clone size: medium-sized
D gene: -
CDR3 protein: CASSLLTSTGELFF
CDR3 DNA: TGTGCCAGCAGCTTATTGACTAGTACCGGGGAGCTGTTTTTT

V gene: TRBV6-2/TRBV6-3
J gene: TRBJ2-7
clone size: many
D gene: TRBD2
CDR3 protein: CASSYSSGAYEQYF
CDR3 DNA: TGTGCCAGCAGTTATTCGAGCGGGGCTTACGAGCAGTACTTC

V gene: TRBV20-1
J gene: TRBJ2-7
clone size: medium-sized
D gene: -
CDR3 protein: CSARGVVDEQYF
CDR3 DNA: TGCAGTGCTAGAGGCGTTGTGGACGAGCAGTACTTC

V gene: TRBV6-6
J gene: TRBJ2-7
clone size: many
D gene: -
CDR3 protein: CASSYSTGGWSYEQYF
CDR3 DNA: TGTGCCAGCAGTTACTCGACGGGGGGCTGGAGCTACGAGCAGTACTTC

V gene: TRBV19
J gene: TRBJ1-2
clone size: -
D gene: TRBD1
CDR3 protein: CASSLDRALNYGYTF
CDR3 DNA: TGTGCCAGTAGTCTGGACAGGGCCCTAAACTATGGCTACACCTTC

V gene: TRBV12-3/TRBV12-4
J gene: TRBJ2-7
clone size: many
D gene: -
CDR3 protein: CASSFPGSAYEQYF
CDR3 DNA: TGTGCCAGCAGTTTCCCAGGCAGCGCCTACGAGCAGTACTTC

V gene: TRBV6-1
J gene: TRBJ2-2
clone size: many
D gene: -
CDR3 protein: CASSEVGTGELFF
CDR3 DNA: TGTGCCAGCAGTGAAGTCGGGACCGGGGAGCTGTTTTTT

V gene: TRBV4-3
J gene: TRBJ2-5
clone size: -
D gene: TRBD2
CDR3 protein: CASSQGAKRGETQYF
CDR3 DNA: TGCGCCAGCAGCCAAGGGGCGAAGCGGGGAGAGACCCAGTACTTC

V gene: TRBV18
J gene: TRBJ2-7
clone size: many
D gene: TRBD1
CDR3 protein: CASSPRDSTYEQYF
CDR3 DNA: TGTGCCAGCTCCCCTAGGGACAGTACCTACGAGCAGTACTTC

V gene: TRBV7-9
J gene: TRBJ2-3
clone size: few
D gene: -
CDR3 protein: CASSNDMLTDTQYF
CDR3 DNA: TGTGCCAGCAGCAACGACATGCTCACAGATACGCAGTATTTT

V gene: TRBV11-1
J gene: TRBJ2-1
clone size: -
D gene: -
CDR3 protein: CASTGRDEQFF
CDR3 DNA: TGTGCCAGCACTGGTCGGGATGAGCAGTTCTTC

V gene: TRBV20-1
J gene: TRBJ2-5
clone size: few
D gene: TRBD2
CDR3 protein: CSARVLAGGLETQYF
CDR3 DNA: TGCAGTGCTAGAGTACTAGCGGGAGGGTTAGAGACCCAGTACTTC

V gene: TRBV12-3/TRBV12-4
J gene: TRBJ2-7
clone size: medium-sized
D gene: -
CDR3 protein: CASSPPVGGKYF
CDR3 DNA: TGTGCCAGCAGCCCCCCAGTGGGGGGAAAGTACTTC

V gene: TRBV5-1
J gene: TRBJ2-3
clone size: few
D gene: -
CDR3 protein: CASSFRPSTTDTQYF
CDR3 DNA: TGCGCCAGCAGCTTCCGCCCCAGTACCACAGATACGCAGTATTTT

V gene: TRBV1
J gene: TRBJ2-7
clone size: few
D gene: -
CDR3 protein: CTSSQDRVLAGVGEQYF
CDR3 DNA: TGCACCAGCAGCCAAGATCGAGTTCTAGCGGGAGTCGGCGAGCAGTACTTC

V gene: TRBV3-1
J gene: TRBJ2-5
clone size: many
D gene: -
CDR3 protein: CASSPSATGVCHF
CDR3 DNA: TGTGCCAGCAGCCCATCAGCCACAGGAGTCTGCCACTTC

V gene: TRBV29-1
J gene: TRBJ2-1
clone size: -
D gene: -
CDR3 protein: CSGNRGTNEQFF
CDR3 DNA: TGCAGCGGGAACCGGGGGACGAATGAGCAGTTCTTC

V gene: TRBV28
J gene: TRBJ2-5
clone size: many
D gene: TRBD2
CDR3 protein: CATVAGGGETQYF
CDR3 DNA: TGTGCCACCGTAGCGGGAGGCGGAGAGACCCAGTACTTC

V gene: TRBV7-9
J gene: TRBJ2-1
clone size: medium-sized
D gene: TRBD2
CDR3 protein: CASSSASGSHEQFF
CDR3 DNA: TGTGCCAGCAGCTCAGCTAGCGGGAGCCATGAGCAGTTCTTC

V gene: TRBV27
J gene: TRBJ2-7
clone size: few
D gene: TRBD2
CDR3 protein: CASSLSGNGRAFEQYF
CDR3 DNA: TGTGCCAGCAGTTTATCGGGAAACGGGAGGGCGTTCGAGCAGTACTTC

V gene: TRBV5-1
J gene: TRBJ2-1
clone size: -
D gene: TRBD2
CDR3 protein: CASSSPTSGTNEQFF
CDR3 DNA: TGCGCCAGCAGCTCCCCGACTAGCGGGACCAATGAGCAGTTCTTC

V gene: TRBV5-1
J gene: TRBJ2-7
clone size: many
D gene: -
CDR3 protein: CASSPGLGVNEQYF
CDR3 DNA: TGCGCCAGCAGCCCCGGTCTGGGGGTCAACGAGCAGTACTTC